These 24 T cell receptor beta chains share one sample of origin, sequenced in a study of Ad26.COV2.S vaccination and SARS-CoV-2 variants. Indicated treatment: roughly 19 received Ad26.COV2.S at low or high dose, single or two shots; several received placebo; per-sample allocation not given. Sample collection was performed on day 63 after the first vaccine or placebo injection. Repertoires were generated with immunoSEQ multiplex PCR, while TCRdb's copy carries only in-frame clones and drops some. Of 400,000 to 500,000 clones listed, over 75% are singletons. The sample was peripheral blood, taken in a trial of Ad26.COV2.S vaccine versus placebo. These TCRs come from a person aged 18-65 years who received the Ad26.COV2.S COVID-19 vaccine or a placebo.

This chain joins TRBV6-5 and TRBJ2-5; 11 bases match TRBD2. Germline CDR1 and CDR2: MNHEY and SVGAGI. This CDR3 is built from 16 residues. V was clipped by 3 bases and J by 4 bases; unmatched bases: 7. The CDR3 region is CASSYSFTSGGETQYF. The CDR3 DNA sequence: TGTGCCAGCAGTTATTCTTTTACTAGCGGGGGAGAGACCCAGTACTTC.

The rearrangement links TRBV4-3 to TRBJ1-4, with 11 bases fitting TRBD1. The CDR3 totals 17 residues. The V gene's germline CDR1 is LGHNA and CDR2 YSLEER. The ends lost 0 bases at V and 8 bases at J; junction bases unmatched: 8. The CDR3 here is CASSQDPGQGAKEKLFF. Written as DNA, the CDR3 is TGCGCCAGCAGCCAAGATCCTGGACAGGGGGCAAAGGAAAAACTGTTTTTT.

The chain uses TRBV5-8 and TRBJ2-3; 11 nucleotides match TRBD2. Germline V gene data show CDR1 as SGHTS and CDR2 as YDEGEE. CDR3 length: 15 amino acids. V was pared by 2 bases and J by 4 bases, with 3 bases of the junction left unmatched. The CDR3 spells CASSLLAGVSDTQYF. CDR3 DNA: TGTGCCAGCAGCTTACTAGCGGGGGTCTCAGATACGCAGTATTTT.

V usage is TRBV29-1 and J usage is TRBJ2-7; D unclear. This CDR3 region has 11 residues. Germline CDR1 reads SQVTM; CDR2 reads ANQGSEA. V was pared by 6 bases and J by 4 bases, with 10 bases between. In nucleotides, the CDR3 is TGCAGCGTGTGGCAGGCGTACGAGCAGTACTTC. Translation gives CSVWQAYEQYF.

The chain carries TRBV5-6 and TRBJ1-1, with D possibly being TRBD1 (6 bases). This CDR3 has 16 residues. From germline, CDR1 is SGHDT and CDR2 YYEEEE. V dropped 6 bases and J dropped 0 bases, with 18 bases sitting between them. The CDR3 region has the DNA TGTGCCAGCACCCGACAGGAGTTCTATATGAACACTGAAGCTTTCTTT. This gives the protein CASTRQEFYMNTEAFF. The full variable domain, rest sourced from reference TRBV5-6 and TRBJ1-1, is DAGVTQSPTHLIKTRGQQVTLRCSPKSGHDTVSWYQQALGQGPQFIFQYYEEEERQRGNFPDRFSGHQFPNYSSELNVNALLLGDSALYLCASTRQEFYMNTEAFFGQGTRLTVV.

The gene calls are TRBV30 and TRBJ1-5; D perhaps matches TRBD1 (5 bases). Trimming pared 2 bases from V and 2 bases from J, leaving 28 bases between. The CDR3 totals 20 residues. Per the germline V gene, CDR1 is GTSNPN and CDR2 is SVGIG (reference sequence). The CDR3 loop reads CAWSPPSGTLLWGGNQPQHF. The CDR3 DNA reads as TGTGCCTGGAGTCCCCCGTCCGGGACCCTCCTGTGGGGCGGCAATCAGCCCCAGCATTTT.

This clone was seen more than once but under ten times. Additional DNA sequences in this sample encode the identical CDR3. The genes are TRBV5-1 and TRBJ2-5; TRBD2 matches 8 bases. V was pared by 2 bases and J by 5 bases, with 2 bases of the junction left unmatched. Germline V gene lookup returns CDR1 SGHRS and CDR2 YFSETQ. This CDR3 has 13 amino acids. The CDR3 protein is CASSFGGAETQYF. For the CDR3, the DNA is TGCGCCAGCAGCTTCGGGGGGGCCGAGACCCAGTACTTC.

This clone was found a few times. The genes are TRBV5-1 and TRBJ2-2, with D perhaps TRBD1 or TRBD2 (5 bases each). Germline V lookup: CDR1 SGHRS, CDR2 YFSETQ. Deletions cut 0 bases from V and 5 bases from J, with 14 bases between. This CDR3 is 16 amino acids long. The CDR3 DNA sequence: TGCGCCAGCAGCTTGGCTCTTGGGACGACGACCGGGGAGCTGTTTTTT. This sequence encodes CASSLALGTTTGELFF.

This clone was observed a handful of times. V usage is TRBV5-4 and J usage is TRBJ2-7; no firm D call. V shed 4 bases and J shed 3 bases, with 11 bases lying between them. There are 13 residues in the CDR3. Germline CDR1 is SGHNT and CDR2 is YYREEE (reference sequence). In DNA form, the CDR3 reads TGTGCCAGCAGCCAGACCCCTGACTACGAGCAGTACTTC. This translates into CASSQTPDYEQYF.

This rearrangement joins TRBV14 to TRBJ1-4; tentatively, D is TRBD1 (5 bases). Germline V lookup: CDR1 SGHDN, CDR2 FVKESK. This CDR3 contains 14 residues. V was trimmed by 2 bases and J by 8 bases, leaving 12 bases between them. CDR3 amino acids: CASSQRGSWEKLFF. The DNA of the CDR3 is TGTGCCAGCAGCCAAAGGGGTTCGTGGGAAAAACTGTTTTTT.

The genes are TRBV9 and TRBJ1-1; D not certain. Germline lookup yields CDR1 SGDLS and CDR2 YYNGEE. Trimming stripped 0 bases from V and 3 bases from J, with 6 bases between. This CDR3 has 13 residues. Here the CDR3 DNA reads TGTGCCAGCAGCGTAGACCATCACACTGAAGCTTTCTTT. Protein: CASSVDHHTEAFF.

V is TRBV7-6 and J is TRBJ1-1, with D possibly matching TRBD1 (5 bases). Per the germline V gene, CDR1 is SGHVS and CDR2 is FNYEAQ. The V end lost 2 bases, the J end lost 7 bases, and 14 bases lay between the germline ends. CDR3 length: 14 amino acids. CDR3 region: CASSLQGGDGEAFF. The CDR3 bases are TGTGCCAGCAGCTTACAGGGAGGTGATGGTGAAGCTTTCTTT.

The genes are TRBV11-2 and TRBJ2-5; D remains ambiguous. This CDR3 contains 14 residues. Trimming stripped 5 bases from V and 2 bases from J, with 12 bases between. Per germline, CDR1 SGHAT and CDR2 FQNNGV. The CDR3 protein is CASSLTRGQETQYF. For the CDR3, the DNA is TGTGCCAGCAGCCTTACCCGAGGTCAAGAGACCCAGTACTTC.

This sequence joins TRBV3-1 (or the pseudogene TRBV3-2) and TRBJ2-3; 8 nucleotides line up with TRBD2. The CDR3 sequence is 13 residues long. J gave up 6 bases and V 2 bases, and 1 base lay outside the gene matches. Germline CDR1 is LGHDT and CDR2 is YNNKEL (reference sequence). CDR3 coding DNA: TGTGCCAGCAGCCAATCGGGGGGGGATACGCAGTATTTT. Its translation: CASSQSGGDTQYF.

The CDR3 DNA follows: TGTGCCAGCAGTTCAGAGCCCCGGTTCTACGAGCAGTACTTC. Translating it yields CASSSEPRFYEQYF. The genes are TRBV6-5 and TRBJ2-7; D uncertain. V was pared by 4 bases and J by 3 bases, with 13 bases between. This CDR3 contains 14 residues. Germline V CDR1 and CDR2: MNHEY, SVGAGI.

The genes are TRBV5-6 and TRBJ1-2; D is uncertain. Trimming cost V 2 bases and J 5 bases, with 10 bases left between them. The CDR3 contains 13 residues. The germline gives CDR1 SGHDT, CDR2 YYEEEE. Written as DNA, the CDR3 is TGTGCCAGCAGCTTCTCCCGGCCTTATGGCTACACCTTC. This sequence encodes CASSFSRPYGYTF. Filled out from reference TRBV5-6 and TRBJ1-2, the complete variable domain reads DAGVTQSPTHLIKTRGQQVTLRCSPKSGHDTVSWYQQALGQGPQFIFQYYEEEERQRGNFPDRFSGHQFPNYSSELNVNALLLGDSALYLCASSFSRPYGYTFGSGTRLTVV.

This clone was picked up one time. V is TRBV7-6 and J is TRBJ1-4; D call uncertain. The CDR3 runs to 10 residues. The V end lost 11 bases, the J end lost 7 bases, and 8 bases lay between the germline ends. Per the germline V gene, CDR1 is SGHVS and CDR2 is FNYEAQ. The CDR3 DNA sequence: TGTGCCGCGGGAGGTGAAAAACTGTTTTTT. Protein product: CAAGGEKLFF. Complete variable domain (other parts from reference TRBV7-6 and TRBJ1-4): GAGVSQSPRYKVTKRGQDVALRCDPISGHVSLYWYRQALGQGPEFLTYFNYEAQQDKSGLPNDRFSAERPEGSISTLTIQRTEQRDSAMYRCAAGGEKLFFGSGTQLSVL.

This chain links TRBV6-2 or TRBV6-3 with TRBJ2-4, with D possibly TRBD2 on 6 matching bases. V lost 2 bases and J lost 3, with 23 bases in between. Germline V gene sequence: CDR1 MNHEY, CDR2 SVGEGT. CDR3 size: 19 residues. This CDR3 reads CASSYGSVSGRLDKNIQYF. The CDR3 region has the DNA TGTGCCAGCAGTTACGGGTCAGTTTCGGGGAGGTTGGACAAAAACATTCAGTACTTC.

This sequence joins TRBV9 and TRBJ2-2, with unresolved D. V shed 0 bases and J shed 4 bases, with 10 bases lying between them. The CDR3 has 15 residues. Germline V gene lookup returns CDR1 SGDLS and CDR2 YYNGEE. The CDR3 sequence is CASSVEGVSTGELFF. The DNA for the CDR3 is TGTGCCAGCAGCGTAGAAGGCGTCAGCACCGGGGAGCTGTTTTTT.

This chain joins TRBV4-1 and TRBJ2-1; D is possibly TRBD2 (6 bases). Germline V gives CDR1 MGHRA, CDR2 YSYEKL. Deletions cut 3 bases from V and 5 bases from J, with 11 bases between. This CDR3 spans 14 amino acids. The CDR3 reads CASSHPGLNNEQFF. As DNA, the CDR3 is TGCGCCAGCAGCCATCCGGGACTGAACAATGAGCAGTTCTTC.

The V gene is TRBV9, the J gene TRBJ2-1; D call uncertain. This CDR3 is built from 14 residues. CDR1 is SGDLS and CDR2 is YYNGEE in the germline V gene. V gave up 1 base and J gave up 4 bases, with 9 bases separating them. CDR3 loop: CASSVLGRYNEQFF. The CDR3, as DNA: TGTGCCAGCAGCGTACTAGGCAGGTACAATGAGCAGTTCTTC.

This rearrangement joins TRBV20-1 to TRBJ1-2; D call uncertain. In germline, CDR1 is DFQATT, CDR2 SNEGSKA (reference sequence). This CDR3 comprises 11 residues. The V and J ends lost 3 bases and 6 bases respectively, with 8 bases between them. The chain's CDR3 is CSARDGNGYTF. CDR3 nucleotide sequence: TGCAGTGCTAGGGATGGGAATGGCTACACCTTC.

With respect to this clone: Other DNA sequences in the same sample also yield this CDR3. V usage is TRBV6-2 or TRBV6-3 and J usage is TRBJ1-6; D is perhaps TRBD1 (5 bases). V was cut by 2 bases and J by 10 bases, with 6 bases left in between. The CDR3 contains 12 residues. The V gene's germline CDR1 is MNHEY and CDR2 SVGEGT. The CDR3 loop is CASSYGGSPLHF. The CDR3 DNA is TGTGCCAGCAGTTACGGGGGATCACCCCTCCACTTT.

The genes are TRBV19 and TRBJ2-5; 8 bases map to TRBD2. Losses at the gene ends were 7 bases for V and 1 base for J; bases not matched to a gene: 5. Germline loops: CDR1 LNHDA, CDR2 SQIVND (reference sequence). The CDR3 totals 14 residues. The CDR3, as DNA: TGTGCCAGTACCACCGGGACTAGCCAAGAGACCCAGTACTTC. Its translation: CASTTGTSQETQYF. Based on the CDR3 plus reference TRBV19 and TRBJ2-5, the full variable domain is DGGITQSPKYLFRKEGQNVTLSCEQNLNHDAMYWYRQDPGQGLRLIYYSQIVNDFQKGDIAEGYSVSREKKESFPLTVTSAQKNPTAFYLCASTTGTSQETQYFGPGTRLLVL.